Below, 32 T cell receptor beta chains from the same sample are listed, as sequenced in a study of metastatic and nonmetastatic thyroid tumors. Nobody among the patients had been given any treatment before thyroid surgery. From the PCR reads, TCRdb re-called clones with MiXCR. Of roughly 40,000 clones detected, approximately 15% appear once; the ten largest clones hold 3.8%. The specimen was blood. The source is a female donor with papillary thyroid cancer or a benign thyroid nodule (not recorded which). Some clones in this sample may be carry-over from other donors' samples.

This clone was detected many times. V gene TRBV4-1 combines with J gene TRBJ1-5; D is ambiguous. This CDR3 is built from 16 residues. V dropped 3 bases and J dropped 0 bases, with 12 bases sitting between them. CDR1 is MGHRA and CDR2 is YSYEKL in the germline V gene. CDR3 DNA: TGCGCCAGCAGCCAGAGGACGGATTATAGCAATCAGCCCCAGCATTTT. Translated: CASSQRTDYSNQPQHF.

This clone was observed at least ten times. The CDR3 DNA reads as TGTGCCAGCAGTCGGGGACTAGCGGTGGGAACCGGGGAGCTGTTTTTT. Translated, it gives CASSRGLAVGTGELFF. The V gene is TRBV6-1, the J gene TRBJ2-2, with 11 nucleotides matching TRBD2. V lost 5 bases and J lost 5; bases outside the gene matches: 7. CDR3 length: 16 residues. The germline CDR1 and CDR2 sequences are MNHNS and SASEGT.

In this sample, this clone turned up many times. The chain joins TRBV19 to TRBJ2-3; D perhaps matches TRBD2 (5 bases). The V gene's germline CDR1 is LNHDA and CDR2 SQIVND (reference sequence). The V and J ends lost 5 bases and 1 base respectively, with 10 bases between them. The CDR3 loop spans 14 amino acids. The CDR3 is CASSPWTGTDTQYF. In nucleotides, the CDR3 is TGTGCCAGTAGTCCTTGGACTGGCACAGATACGCAGTATTTT.

This clone was detected ten times or more. This may be a read error, as it is one base from a much larger clone. Other DNA sequences in the same sample also yield this CDR3. The rearrangement links TRBV27 to TRBJ1-6, with D hard to call. The germline V gene encodes CDR1 MNHEY and CDR2 SMNVEV (reference sequence). CDR3 length equals 16 residues. The CDR3 loop reads CASSWAVSSYNSPLHF. As DNA, the CDR3 is TGTGCCAGCAGTTGGGCAGTTAGCTCCTACAATTCACCCCTCCACTTT.

This clone was seen ten or more times. The V call is TRBV29-1, the J call TRBJ1-2; 9 bases are a match to TRBD1. V lost 7 bases and J lost 6; bases outside the gene matches: 3. Germline V gene sequence: CDR1 SQVTM, CDR2 ANQGSEA. The CDR3 consists of 11 residues. The CDR3 spells CSARQGDGYTF. The CDR3 nucleotides read TGCAGCGCCCGACAGGGGGATGGCTACACCTTC.

At least ten counts were recorded for this clone. The chain recombines TRBV11-2 with TRBJ2-7; possibly TRBD2 for D (7 bases). Germline lookup yields CDR1 SGHAT and CDR2 FQNNGV. This CDR3 is 16 amino acids long. V lost 5 bases, J lost 0 bases, and 17 bases lay in between. CDR3 bases: TGTGCCAGCAGCGCGCTGGGGCGGGGGCTCTCCTACGAGCAGTACTTC. Translation: CASSALGRGLSYEQYF.

Ten or more counts support this clone. The junction shows a germline mismatch at one end, possibly a read error. This CDR3 is also generated by other DNA sequences in the sample. The chain has TRBV6-4 and TRBJ1-1, with TRBD1 as a possible D gene (6 bases). This CDR3 has 14 amino acids. Germline CDR1 and CDR2: MRHNA and SNTAGT. The CDR3 bases are TGCGCCAGCACCAAAGAACACCTTAGGGGGGAAGCTTTCTTT. Translating gives CASTKEHLRGEAFF.

This clone was seen ten or more times. The CDR3 DNA reads TGTGCCAGCTCACCCCCGGACAGGTTCTACGAGCAGTACTTC. It specifies CASSPPDRFYEQYF. The chain is built from TRBV18 and TRBJ2-7; TRBD1 matches at 7 bases. Germline CDR1 KGHSH, CDR2 LQKENI. The CDR3 has 14 residues. Trimming took 3 bases from V and 3 from J; bases not matched to a gene: 5.

CDR3 sequence reads: CASSLAALSGGRNEQYF. The CDR3 coding sequence is TGCGCCAGCAGCTTGGCCGCCCTATCTGGAGGGAGGAACGAGCAGTACTTC. The chain couples TRBV5-1 to TRBJ2-7; the D gene is possibly TRBD2 (6 bases). V shed 0 bases and J shed 5 bases, with 21 bases lying between them. The CDR3 extends over 17 amino acids. The V gene's germline CDR1 is SGHRS and CDR2 YFSETQ.

This clone is judged medium-sized. V and J are TRBV3-1 and TRBJ2-1; possible D gene TRBD2, 5 bases. CDR3 size: 14 residues. Germline CDR1 and CDR2: LGHDT and YNNKEL (reference sequence). Trimming removed 4 bases from V and 7 bases from J, with 14 bases in between. The DNA of the CDR3 is TGTGCCAGCAGCCGCACATTGAGGAGGAATGAGCAGTTCTTC. Amino acids: CASSRTLRRNEQFF.

This clone is medium-sized. The chain links TRBV12-3 or TRBV12-4 to TRBJ1-1; D not certain. With 1 base removed from V and 3 bases from J, the gap between germline ends came to 6 bases. The length of the CDR3 is 13 residues. In DNA, the CDR3 is TGTGCCAGCAGTTTAGGGGATTACACTGAAGCTTTCTTT. Residues: CASSLGDYTEAFF.

This clone was detected ten times or more. J is TRBJ2-5 and V is TRBV3-1; 7 nucleotides agree with TRBD2. The CDR3 sequence is 15 residues long. Looked up from germline, CDR1 is LGHDT and CDR2 is YNNKEL (reference sequence). The V segment lost 6 bases and the J segment 5 bases; nucleotides outside the gene matches: 12. CDR3: CASSPGLVGKETQYF. CDR3 nucleotides: TGTGCCAGCAGTCCTGGACTAGTCGGAAAGGAGACCCAGTACTTC.

This clone was seen a few times. The chain links TRBV6-1 to TRBJ1-3, with D unclear. Germline CDR1 MNHNS, CDR2 SASEGT. This CDR3 comprises 16 residues. V gave up 1 base and J gave up 0 bases, with 10 bases separating them. The chain's CDR3 is CASSEDGGGSGNTIYF. The CDR3 nucleotides read TGTGCCAGCAGTGAAGATGGCGGAGGCTCTGGAAACACCATATATTTT.

This clone was observed many times. CDR3 sequence (DNA): TGTGCCAGCAGTTTTCAGACAGGCAGGACTTCACCCCTCCACTTT. Translated: CASSFQTGRTSPLHF. The genes are TRBV28 and TRBJ1-6; a possible D gene is TRBD1 (6 bases). Trimming pared 3 bases from V and 9 bases from J, leaving 15 bases between. The CDR3 totals 15 residues. CDR1 and CDR2 (germline): MDHEN, SYDVKM.

At least ten counts were recorded for this clone. V usage is TRBV2 and J usage is TRBJ1-1; possibly TRBD1 for D (6 bases). Germline assignment: CDR1 SNHLY and CDR2 FYNNEI. Trimming took off 7 bases at V and 1 base at J, with 16 bases between the two ends. The CDR3 is made up of 15 amino acids. CDR3 in amino acids: CASTYRDGGNTEAFF. The CDR3 DNA reads as TGTGCCAGCACCTACAGGGATGGAGGGAACACTGAAGCTTTCTTT.

This clone has ten or more counts. V is TRBV7-9 and J is TRBJ2-7; 8 nucleotides line up with TRBD1. The V segment lost 9 bases and the J segment 7 bases; nucleotides outside the gene matches: 11. The CDR3 has 13 amino acids. CDR1 is SEHNR, CDR2 FQNEAQ, per germline (reference sequence). In DNA form, the CDR3 reads TGTGCCAGTGCCCCGGGACAGGCGGCAGAGCAGTACTTC. Translated: CASAPGQAAEQYF.

This clone was seen ten or more times. The same CDR3 can be traced to other DNA sequences in this sample. The chain has TRBV11-1 and TRBJ2-3; perhaps TRBD2 as D (5 bases). Germline assignment: CDR1 SGHAT and CDR2 FQDESV (reference sequence). Trimming pared 5 bases from V and 0 bases from J, leaving 18 bases between. The length of the CDR3 is 17 residues. The CDR3 coding sequence is TGTGCCAGCAGCGGCCAGCCTAGCCGTTCTAGCACAGATACGCAGTATTTT. It encodes CASSGQPSRSSTDTQYF.

Points on this clone: A junction end diverges from the germline sequence, so it may reflect a read error. V usage is TRBV9 and J usage is TRBJ2-7; either TRBD1 or TRBD2 may supply D (5 bases each). This CDR3 region has 13 residues. From germline, CDR1 is SGDLS and CDR2 YYNGEE. The CDR3 is CSSSSGTEYEQYF. The CDR3 DNA follows: TGTTCCAGCAGCTCGGGGACCGAGTACGAGCAGTACTTC. The whole variable domain, filled in from reference TRBV9 and TRBJ2-7, reads DSGVTQTPKHLITATGQRVTLRCSPRSGDLSVYWYQQSLDQGLQFLIQYYNGEERAKGNILERFSAQQFPDLHSELNLSSLELGDSALYFCSSSSGTEYEQYFGPGTRLTVT.

The sample holds many counts of this clone. The rearrangement uses TRBV20-1 and TRBJ1-2, with TRBD1 matching over 7 bases. The length of the CDR3 is 15 residues. Losses at the gene ends were 1 base for V and 3 bases for J; bases not matched to a gene: 8. Germline V gene lookup returns CDR1 DFQATT and CDR2 SNEGSKA (reference sequence). CDR3 DNA: TGCAGTGCTAGAGTCCCCCCCGACAGGGACTATGGCTACACCTTC. This codes for CSARVPPDRDYGYTF.

This clone has a count of ten or more. Other nucleotide sequences in the sample specify the same CDR3. The chain joins TRBV28 to TRBJ2-5; TRBD1 matches 8 bases. With V trimmed by 6 bases and J by 4 bases, 7 bases remained unmatched. Germline values: CDR1 MDHEN, CDR2 SYDVKM. CDR3 length: 14 residues. The CDR3 protein is CASSDRGRSETQYF. The CDR3 DNA reads TGTGCCAGCAGCGACAGGGGTCGTTCAGAGACCCAGTACTTC.

By share of the sample, this clone is medium-sized (0.01 to 0.1%). V gene TRBV2 combines with J gene TRBJ1-2; 12 nucleotides agree with TRBD1. This CDR3 spans 14 amino acids. Germline V CDR1 and CDR2: SNHLY, FYNNEI. V lost 7 bases and J lost 7; bases outside the gene matches: 7. The CDR3: CASNPGQGAFGYTF. CDR3 sequence (DNA): TGTGCCAGCAATCCGGGACAGGGGGCATTTGGCTACACCTTC.

The chain carries TRBV30 and TRBJ1-1; D remains unclear. Between the trimmed V and J ends, which lost 3 bases and 3 bases, there was a span of 8 bases. Germline loops: CDR1 GTSNPN, CDR2 SVGIG (reference sequence). The CDR3 covers 12 residues. The CDR3 DNA is TGTGCCTGGAGGTCGGGCTACACTGAAGCTTTCTTT. Its protein is CAWRSGYTEAFF.

This clone was observed many times. The sample carries other DNA sequences with the same CDR3. The chain joins TRBV28 to TRBJ2-7; D remains ambiguous. Trimming removed 2 bases from V and 0 bases from J, with 8 bases in between. This CDR3 has 14 amino acids. The V gene's germline CDR1 is MDHEN and CDR2 SYDVKM. CDR3 in DNA: TGTGCCAGCAGTTTAACCGGGTTCTCCTACGAGCAGTACTTC. Translating it yields CASSLTGFSYEQYF.

This clone was counted ten times or more. The gene calls are TRBV6-5 and TRBJ1-5; D is uncertain. Trimming left V 2 bases short and J 2 bases short, with 7 bases between. Germline V CDR1 and CDR2: MNHEY, SVGAGI. The CDR3 is 14 residues long. The DNA for the CDR3 is TGTGCCAGCAGTTACCTTAAGGGCAATCAGCCCCAGCATTTT. The encoded protein is CASSYLKGNQPQHF.

A remark on this clone: An end of the junction does not agree with germline; a read error may underlie this. The V call is TRBV5-1, the J call TRBJ2-2; D may be TRBD2 (5 bases). The CDR3 consists of 16 residues. The V gene's germline CDR1 is SGHRS and CDR2 YFSETQ. CDR3: CASSPISGWNTGELFF. The CDR3 DNA follows: TGCGCCAGCAGCCCCATCTCGGGGTGGAACACCGGTGAGCTGTTTTTT.

This clone was detected only a few times. The chain carries TRBV6-2 or TRBV6-3 and TRBJ2-1, with TRBD2 matching 8 bases. The J segment lost 2 bases and the V segment lost 1 base, leaving 7 bases of the junction unmatched. The CDR3 contains 17 residues. Looked up from germline, CDR1 is MNHEY and CDR2 is SVGEGT. CDR3 sequence: CASSYFSGASPYNEQFF. CDR3 nucleotides: TGTGCCAGCAGTTACTTTAGCGGGGCAAGCCCCTACAATGAGCAGTTCTTC.

By share, this clone counts as medium-sized. CDR3 region: CASSERASRYSNQPQHF. The CDR3 bases are TGTGCCAGCAGTGAAAGGGCCAGTCGCTATAGCAATCAGCCCCAGCATTTT. J is TRBJ1-5 and V is TRBV6-1, with D unclear. With 2 bases removed from V and 0 bases from J, the gap between germline ends came to 14 bases. From germline, CDR1 is MNHNS and CDR2 SASEGT. The CDR3 extends over 17 amino acids.

This clone was picked up many times. V gene TRBV11-2 combines with J gene TRBJ2-7; TRBD1 is a possible D gene (5 bases). V was pared by 5 bases and J by 2 bases, with 13 bases between. CDR1 and CDR2 (germline): SGHAT, FQNNGV. The CDR3 runs 14 residues. The CDR3 DNA reads as TGTGCCAGCAGCCTGACACAGGTGACCTACGAGCAGTACTTC. As protein: CASSLTQVTYEQYF. Variable domain in full (rest from reference TRBV11-2 and TRBJ2-7): EAGVAQSPRYKIIEKRQSVAFWCNPISGHATLYWYQQILGQGPKLLIQFQNNGVVDDSQLPKDRFSAERLKGVDSTLKIQPAKLEDSAVYLCASSLTQVTYEQYFGPGTRLTVT.

The chain joins TRBV5-4 to TRBJ1-4; TRBD1 matches at 7 bases. V gave up 7 bases and J gave up 5 bases; unmatched junction bases: 8. In germline, CDR1 is SGHNT, CDR2 YYREEE (reference sequence). This CDR3 has 14 amino acids. The CDR3 here is CASRRGTANEKLFF. The CDR3 DNA is TGTGCCAGCCGACGAGGGACAGCAAATGAAAAACTGTTTTTT. The full variable domain, rest sourced from reference TRBV5-4 and TRBJ1-4, is ETGVTQSPTHLIKTRGQQVTLRCSSQSGHNTVSWYQQALGQGPQFIFQYYREEENGRGNFPPRFSGLQFPNYSSELNVNALELDDSALYLCASRRGTANEKLFFGSGTQLSVL.

The genes are TRBV4-1 and TRBJ1-5; 7 bases match TRBD1. Per the germline V gene, CDR1 is MGHRA and CDR2 is YSYEKL. The CDR3 is 15 amino acids. J was trimmed by 0 bases and V by 2 bases; bases with no gene match: 1. CDR3 nucleotides: TGCGCCAGCAGCCAAAGGACAGGTAGCAATCAGCCCCAGCATTTT. Its protein is CASSQRTGSNQPQHF.

This clone showed up many times. This rearrangement joins TRBV7-3 to TRBJ1-1; unclear D gene. The CDR3 extends over 13 amino acids. Trimming left V 5 bases short and J 4 bases short, with 11 bases between. Germline lookup yields CDR1 SGHTA and CDR2 FQGTGA. The CDR3 is CASSKNPATEAFF. DNA for the CDR3: TGTGCCAGCAGCAAAAACCCGGCCACTGAAGCTTTCTTT.

This clone was counted ten times or more. V and J are TRBV19 and TRBJ1-5; D call uncertain. V lost 7 bases and J 4 bases, leaving 14 bases between the germline ends. Germline values: CDR1 LNHDA, CDR2 SQIVND (reference sequence). The CDR3 contains 14 residues. CDR3: CASKPLNMNQPQHF. CDR3 DNA sequence: TGTGCCAGTAAGCCCTTAAACATGAATCAGCCCCAGCATTTT.